One sample yielded the 13 T cell receptor beta chains listed below, sequenced in a study of T-cell memory formation after mild COVID-19 (dated by TCRdb to the early 2020s). Libraries were built with 5' RACE. Sequencing relied on an Illumina NovaSeq 6000. The raw public reads went through TCRdb reprocessing: fastp at Q25, MiXCR clone calling, in-frame beta chains kept. When rows share a CDR3 protein, they turn into one entry using the most common DNA and genes. Here the sample has about 470,000 distinct CDR3 sequences; around a sixth occur a single time. Of the sample, about 12% is held by the ten largest clones. Material: PBMCs or a T cell subset sorted from them (not recorded which). The receptors originated from an adult woman who had mild COVID-19 (a few samples of this study predate the infection). The sample titles of this study are shuffled in the database, so cell type and time point are left out; the donor was told from shared clones.

This clonotype was observed a handful of times. V is TRBV9 and J is TRBJ2-1; 9 nucleotides align to TRBD2. CDR1 and CDR2 from the germline V gene are SGDLS and YYNGEE. This CDR3 comprises 16 residues. Germline trimming cut 1 base from V and 4 bases from J; bases unmatched to any gene: 6. The CDR3 sequence is CASSVFGTSRYNEQFF. In nucleotides, the CDR3 is TGTGCCAGCAGCGTATTCGGGACTAGCAGGTACAATGAGCAGTTCTTC.

The chain is built from TRBV4-2 and TRBJ2-1; TRBD2 matches 14 bases. Losses at the gene ends were 3 bases for V and 13 bases for J; bases not matched to a gene: 8. The germline V gene encodes CDR1 LGHNA and CDR2 YNFKEQ. The CDR3 covers 15 residues. CDR3 in DNA: TGTGCCAGCAGCCAGTCCGGGACTAGCGGGAGAGGACAGTTCTTC. Residues: CASSQSGTSGRGQFF.

This sequence joins TRBV20-1 and TRBJ2-3; 12 bases map to TRBD2. The CDR3 contains 16 residues. CDR1 DFQATT and CDR2 SNEGSKA come from the germline V gene (reference sequence). Trimming removed 3 bases from V and 2 bases from J; junction bases left unmatched: 6. CDR3 sequence: CSASPRTSGVTDTQYF. The CDR3 DNA reads TGCAGTGCTAGTCCCAGGACTAGCGGGGTCACAGATACGCAGTATTTT.

This clonotype was seen ten or more times. The chain recombines TRBV7-2 with TRBJ2-2; no clear D gene. CDR1 SGHTA and CDR2 FQGNSA come from the germline V gene. The CDR3 runs 15 residues. The V gene lost 5 bases and the J gene lost 1 base, with 11 bases spanning the gap. DNA of the CDR3: TGTGCCAGCAGCCCTGGGCCAGGGAACACCGGGGAGCTGTTTTTT. Translating gives CASSPGPGNTGELFF.

This clonotype appeared a few times. The V and J genes are TRBV12-3 or TRBV12-4 and TRBJ1-1; TRBD1 matches 7 bases. The CDR3 is 14 amino acids. The junction had 7 bases not matched to a gene; V was cut back by 8 bases and J by 1 base. The CDR3 sequence: CASRWGQQNTEAFF. CDR3 bases: TGTGCCAGCCGTTGGGGACAGCAGAACACTGAAGCTTTCTTT.

V and J are TRBV24-1 and TRBJ2-1; 8 nucleotides line up with TRBD2. The CDR3 consists of 16 residues. V was pared by 10 bases and J by 0 bases, with 10 bases of the junction left unmatched. Germline CDR1 is KGHDR and CDR2 is SFDVKD. CDR3 sequence (DNA): TGTGCCACTTTCGTACCTAGCGGGCGCTCCTACAATGAGCAGTTCTTC. This gives the protein CATFVPSGRSYNEQFF.

Only a few counts were recorded for this clonotype. The chain carries TRBV5-1 and TRBJ2-3; weak D call: TRBD1 (6 bases). Germline lookup yields CDR1 SGHRS and CDR2 YFSETQ. The CDR3 has 19 amino acids. Trimming pared 1 base from V and 0 bases from J, leaving 21 bases between. The CDR3 nucleotides are TGCGCCAGCAGCTTGCCCCGGGACATCGTATCTCTTAGCACAGATACGCAGTATTTT. Translated: CASSLPRDIVSLSTDTQYF.

This rearrangement joins TRBV7-2 to TRBJ2-2; TRBD2 matches 7 bases. The CDR3 is made up of 14 amino acids. V was clipped by 5 bases and J by 5 bases; unmatched bases: 5. Germline CDR1 and CDR2: SGHTA and FQGNSA. The CDR3 reads CASSPLLATGELFF. The CDR3 region has the DNA TGTGCCAGCAGCCCCCTACTAGCGACCGGGGAGCTGTTTTTT. Filled out from reference TRBV7-2 and TRBJ2-2, the complete variable domain reads GAGVSQSPSNKVTEKGKDVELRCDPISGHTALYWYRQSLGQGLEFLIYFQGNSAPDKSGLPSDRFSAERTGGSVSTLTIQRTQQEDSAVYLCASSPLLATGELFFGEGSRLTVL.

The sample holds a few counts of this clonotype. In nucleotides, the CDR3 is TGCAGTGCTAACGGTCCTACATCCAATCAGCCCCAGCATTTT. Amino acid sequence: CSANGPTSNQPQHF. This chain links TRBV20-1 with TRBJ1-5; D gene ambiguous. The germline V and J ends were trimmed by 4 bases and 3 bases, with 13 bases remaining between them. This CDR3 contains 14 residues. Germline V CDR1 and CDR2: DFQATT, SNEGSKA (reference sequence).

This clonotype was found a few times. The CDR3, as DNA: TGTGCCAGCCGACGTAGTGGGACAGATACGCAGTATTTT. This sequence encodes CASRRSGTDTQYF. The gene calls are TRBV19 and TRBJ2-3; D gene unclear. The CDR3 extends over 13 amino acids. Germline V gives CDR1 LNHDA, CDR2 SQIVND (reference sequence). V lost 9 bases to trimming and J lost 3 bases, with 13 bases between them. Full variable domain (rest looked up from reference TRBV19 and TRBJ2-3): DGGITQSPKYLFRKEGQNVTLSCEQNLNHDAMYWYRQDPGQGLRLIYYSQIVNDFQKGDIAEGYSVSREKKESFPLTVTSAQKNPTAFYLCASRRSGTDTQYFGPGTRLTVL.

This clonotype was observed at least ten times. The chain couples TRBV5-1 to TRBJ2-3; TRBD2 agrees at 14 bases. Losses at the gene ends were 4 bases for V and 0 bases for J; bases not matched to a gene: 4. This CDR3 is 17 amino acids long. From germline, CDR1 is SGHRS and CDR2 YFSETQ. The CDR3 nucleotides read TGCGCCAGCAGCCTGGGACTAGCGGGAGCTAGCACAGATACGCAGTATTTT. Translated: CASSLGLAGASTDTQYF. Combining the CDR3 with reference TRBV5-1 and TRBJ2-3 gives the whole variable domain KAGVTQTPRYLIKTRGQQVTLSCSPISGHRSVSWYQQTPGQGLQFLFEYFSETQRNKGNFPGRFSGRQFSNSRSEMNVSTLELGDSALYLCASSLGLAGASTDTQYFGPGTRLTVL.

In its sample, this clonotype was seen a few times. The rearrangement joins TRBV6-5 to TRBJ2-2; 10 bases agree with TRBD1. CDR1 and CDR2 (germline): MNHEY, SVGAGI. Trimming took 5 bases from V and 1 from J; bases not matched to a gene: 4. This CDR3 is 16 amino acids long. The CDR3 DNA is TGTGCCAGCAGTACCCGGGACAGGGGGAACACCGGGGAGCTGTTTTTT. This codes for CASSTRDRGNTGELFF.

The genes are TRBV6-5 and TRBJ2-2, with 8 bases aligning to TRBD2. The V and J ends lost 2 bases and 6 bases, in that order; junction bases with no gene match: 5. The CDR3 totals 15 residues. The germline CDR1 and CDR2 sequences are MNHEY and SVGAGI. CDR3 loop: CASSYGTRGAGELFF. CDR3 sequence (DNA): TGTGCCAGCAGTTACGGGACTAGGGGCGCCGGGGAGCTGTTTTTT.